Below are 18 T cell receptor beta chains sequenced from a single sample in a study of blood T cells in healthy people across ages. With a J-beta primer mix and a sample-barcoded 5' primer, a second PCR ran about 7 to 12 cycles. TCRdb redid the calling of the 5' RACE reads with MiXCR, one entry per CDR3 protein. The table has about 570,000 distinct CDR3 sequences, 27% seen once; the top ten hold less than 20%. Sequences were obtained from blood. All receptors derive from a woman aged 65 to 85 in good health.

This sequence joins TRBV5-1 and TRBJ2-6; D call uncertain. Trimming removed 4 bases at V and 0 bases at J, with 17 bases between. Germline CDR1 is SGHRS and CDR2 is YFSETQ. CDR3 size: 18 residues. This chain's CDR3 is CASSPETHVLSGANVLTF. The CDR3 DNA reads TGCGCCAGCAGCCCCGAAACTCACGTTCTCTCTGGGGCCAACGTCCTGACTTTC. The variable domain in full, with the rest retrieved from reference TRBV5-1 and TRBJ2-6, is KAGVTQTPRYLIKTRGQQVTLSCSPISGHRSVSWYQQTPGQGLQFLFEYFSETQRNKGNFPGRFSGRQFSNSRSEMNVSTLELGDSALYLCASSPETHVLSGANVLTFGAGSRLTVL.

This clonotype has ten or more counts. The chain carries TRBV9 and TRBJ1-2; 8 nucleotides agree with TRBD1. CDR3 length: 14 residues. CDR1 is SGDLS, CDR2 YYNGEE, per germline. Trimming removed 5 bases from V and 2 bases from J; junction bases left unmatched: 5. CDR3 coding DNA: TGTGCCAGCAGTGTCCAGGGGGCAAACTATGGCTACACCTTC. It specifies CASSVQGANYGYTF.

In its sample, this clonotype was seen a few times. The chain couples TRBV5-6 to TRBJ2-1; D unresolved. The CDR3 is made up of 12 amino acids. Germline loops: CDR1 SGHDT, CDR2 YYEEEE. V gave up 0 bases and J gave up 6 bases, with 4 bases separating them. CDR3 in amino acids: CASSLGSNEQFF. CDR3 nucleotide sequence: TGTGCCAGCAGCTTGGGCAGCAATGAGCAGTTCTTC. The whole variable domain, remainder taken from reference TRBV5-6 and TRBJ2-1, is DAGVTQSPTHLIKTRGQQVTLRCSPKSGHDTVSWYQQALGQGPQFIFQYYEEEERQRGNFPDRFSGHQFPNYSSELNVNALLLGDSALYLCASSLGSNEQFFGPGTRLTVL.

The chain is built from TRBV30 and TRBJ1-2; tentative D call: TRBD1 (5 bases). CDR1 and CDR2 from the germline V gene are GTSNPN and SVGIG (reference sequence). Between the trimmed V and J ends, which lost 3 bases and 4 bases, there was a span of 9 bases. CDR3 length equals 12 residues. CDR3: CAWRGGIYGYTF. DNA of the CDR3: TGTGCCTGGAGGGGGGGTATCTATGGCTACACCTTC.

The V call is TRBV10-3, the J call TRBJ1-1; perhaps TRBD1 as D (6 bases). Germline CDR1 ENHRY, CDR2 SYGVKD. This CDR3 is 14 amino acids long. V lost 7 bases, J lost 4 bases, and 16 bases lay in between. The CDR3 reads CAITETGGGTEAFF. The CDR3 bases are TGTGCCATCACCGAGACAGGAGGCGGCACTGAAGCTTTCTTT.

J is TRBJ1-4 and V is TRBV12-3 or TRBV12-4, with D possibly TRBD1 on 6 matching bases. The germline V and J ends were trimmed by 4 bases and 6 bases, with 24 bases remaining between them. This CDR3 comprises 18 residues. In DNA form, the CDR3 reads TGTGCCAGCAGTTCAACGGGCGCCCTGTGGGGGCAGGATGAAAAACTGTTTTTT. Translation gives CASSSTGALWGQDEKLFF.

This clonotype was observed a few times. CDR3 sequence reads: CASSLERSGPIYNEQFF. The CDR3 DNA reads as TGTGCCAGCAGCTTAGAACGTAGCGGTCCCATCTACAATGAGCAGTTCTTC. The chain is built from TRBV11-2 and TRBJ2-1, with a tentative D call TRBD2 (6 bases). V gave up 0 bases and J gave up 3 bases, with 15 bases separating them. The germline V gene encodes CDR1 SGHAT and CDR2 FQNNGV. The CDR3 covers 17 residues.

This chain connects TRBV12-5 to TRBJ1-1; tentative D call: TRBD1 (5 bases). CDR1 and CDR2 (germline): LGHNT, FRNRAP. V was cut by 2 bases and J by 10 bases, with 8 bases left in between. This CDR3 has 11 residues. The CDR3 coding sequence is TGTGCTAGTGGTTTGACGGGGGGAGCTTTCTTT. Translated: CASGLTGGAFF.

A note on this clonotype: Its ends do not fully match the called genes, so a read error is possible. This sequence joins TRBV7-2 and TRBJ1-2; D is undetermined. The CDR3 contains 15 residues. Germline values: CDR1 SGHTA, CDR2 FQGNSA. In DNA form, the CDR3 reads TGCGCCAGCAGCCCCCCCCGAGTCGGAAACTATGGCTACACCTTC. It encodes CASSPPRVGNYGYTF.

At least ten counts were recorded for this clonotype. This chain joins TRBV7-2 and TRBJ2-5; 10 positions agree with TRBD1. This CDR3 has 14 amino acids. Germline lookup yields CDR1 SGHTA and CDR2 FQGNSA. Trimming cost V 3 bases and J 5 bases; bases outside gene matches: 3. This CDR3 is CASSFGTGEETQYF. The CDR3 DNA follows: TGTGCCAGCAGCTTTGGGACAGGGGAGGAGACCCAGTACTTC.

The chain recombines TRBV9 with TRBJ2-5; the match to TRBD2 covers 10 bases. Near its end, the DNA agrees better with TRBJ2-1, so the J call may be wrong. CDR1 and CDR2 (germline): SGDLS, YYNGEE. CDR3 length: 16 residues. For the CDR3, the DNA is TGTGCCAGCAGCGTAGCAGCGGGAGGGCCCGGGGGAGAGCAGTTCTTC. The encoded protein is CASSVAAGGPGGEQFF.

CDR3 coding DNA: TGTGCCAGCAGCTTGAGGAGGACTAGCGGGCGCAGCTCCTACAATGAGCAGTTCTTC. It is translated as CASSLRRTSGRSSYNEQFF. The chain has TRBV5-6 and TRBJ2-1, with 11 bases matching TRBD2. In germline, CDR1 is SGHDT, CDR2 YYEEEE. J gave up 0 bases and V 1 base, and 9 bases lay outside the gene matches. The CDR3 runs 19 residues. Drawing the rest from reference TRBV5-6 and TRBJ2-1, the complete variable domain is DAGVTQSPTHLIKTRGQQVTLRCSPKSGHDTVSWYQQALGQGPQFIFQYYEEEERQRGNFPDRFSGHQFPNYSSELNVNALLLGDSALYLCASSLRRTSGRSSYNEQFFGPGTRLTVL.

This chain connects TRBV29-1 to TRBJ2-3; TRBD2 aligns across 10 bases. The V gene's germline CDR1 is SQVTM and CDR2 ANQGSEA. The length of the CDR3 is 15 residues. With 3 bases clipped from V and 5 bases from J, the junction kept 8 bases outside the gene matches. The CDR3 DNA reads TGCAGCGTTGATGGAAGCGGGGGGGCGGGAGATACGCAGTATTTT. Translation gives CSVDGSGGAGDTQYF.

This clonotype has more than one count but fewer than ten. The gene calls are TRBV4-1 and TRBJ2-5, with a tentative D call TRBD2 (5 bases). This CDR3 spans 12 amino acids. V lost 0 bases and J lost 7, with 6 bases in between. From germline, CDR1 is MGHRA and CDR2 YSYEKL. CDR3 DNA: TGCGCCAGCAGCCAAGATGGAGGGACCCAGTACTTC. It yields the protein CASSQDGGTQYF.

The gene calls are TRBV12-3 or TRBV12-4 and TRBJ2-5; D might be TRBD1 (6 bases). The J call may be faulty, since TRBJ2-7 better matches the DNA end. This CDR3 region has 15 residues. CDR3 DNA: TGTGCCAGCAGTTCGAACAGGGATTTCTCCTACGAGCAGTACTTC. This codes for CASSSNRDFSYEQYF.

The chain combines TRBV19 with TRBJ1-1; 10 bases fit TRBD1. The ends lost 9 bases at V and 0 bases at J; junction bases unmatched: 13. The CDR3 loop spans 17 amino acids. Germline loops: CDR1 LNHDA, CDR2 SQIVND (reference sequence). For the CDR3, the DNA is TGTGCCAGCATATTAACCGGGACAGGGGCCATGAACACTGAAGCTTTCTTT. This translates into CASILTGTGAMNTEAFF.

The J gene is TRBJ2-3, the V gene TRBV9; 8 positions agree with TRBD2. Germline V lookup: CDR1 SGDLS, CDR2 YYNGEE. This CDR3 region has 16 residues. J was trimmed by 3 bases and V by 0 bases; bases with no gene match: 6. CDR3 in amino acids: CASSVDVGGETDTQYF. The CDR3 DNA sequence: TGTGCCAGCAGCGTAGACGTCGGGGGGGAGACAGATACGCAGTATTTT. The whole variable domain, remainder taken from reference TRBV9 and TRBJ2-3, is DSGVTQTPKHLITATGQRVTLRCSPRSGDLSVYWYQQSLDQGLQFLIQYYNGEERAKGNILERFSAQQFPDLHSELNLSSLELGDSALYFCASSVDVGGETDTQYFGPGTRLTVL.

The rearrangement joins TRBV20-1 to TRBJ2-7; D is perhaps TRBD1 (6 bases). The V gene lost 6 bases and the J gene lost 3 bases, with 21 bases spanning the gap. The CDR3 length is 15 residues. Germline CDR1 DFQATT, CDR2 SNEGSKA (reference sequence). CDR3 loop: CSARGRTASFYEQYF. For the CDR3, the DNA is TGCAGTGCCCGGGGTAGGACAGCCTCGTTCTACGAGCAGTACTTC.